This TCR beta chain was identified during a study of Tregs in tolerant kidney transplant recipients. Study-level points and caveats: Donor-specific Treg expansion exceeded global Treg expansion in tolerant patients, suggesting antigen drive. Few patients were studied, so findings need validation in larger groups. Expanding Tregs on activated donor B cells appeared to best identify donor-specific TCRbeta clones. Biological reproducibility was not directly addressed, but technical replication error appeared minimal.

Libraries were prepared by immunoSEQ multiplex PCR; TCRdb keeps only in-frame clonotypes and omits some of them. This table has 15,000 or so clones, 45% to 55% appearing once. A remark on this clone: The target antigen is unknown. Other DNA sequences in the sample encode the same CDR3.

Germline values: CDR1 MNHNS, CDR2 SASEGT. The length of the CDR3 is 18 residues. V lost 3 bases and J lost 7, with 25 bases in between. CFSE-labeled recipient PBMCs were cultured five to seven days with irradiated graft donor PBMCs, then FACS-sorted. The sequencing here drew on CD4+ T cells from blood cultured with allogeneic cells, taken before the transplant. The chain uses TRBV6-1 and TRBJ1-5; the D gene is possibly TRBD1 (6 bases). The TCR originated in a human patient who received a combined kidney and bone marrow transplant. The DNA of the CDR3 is TGTGCCAGCAGTGAGGACGCGGGGGCCTGGCCATCTAAGCAGCCCCAGCATTTT. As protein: CASSEDAGAWPSKQPQHF.